This record covers a single T cell receptor beta chain. Its antigen is as yet unknown. The entry originates in a study of CD8+ T cells in alopecia areata. Study-wide background: Treated individuals took tofacitinib by mouth, 5 to 10 mg twice daily. Study observations and caveats: Scalp sequencing also captures normal skin's resident alphabeta T cells.

RNA extraction was followed by reverse transcription into cDNA, which acted as the sequencing template. The protocol was immunoSEQ multiplex PCR, while the TCRdb copy is restricted to in-frame clones and leaves out a portion. The sample yields some 170,000 clones, more than 60% seen once. The sample here was CD4+ T cells sorted from blood, taken at week 0. The source of this sequence is a human donor with alopecia areata.

The CDR3 sequence is CAWSAGYYEQYF. The CDR3 nucleotides read TGTGCCTGGAGTGCGGGGTACTACGAGCAGTACTTC. The chain links TRBV30 to TRBJ2-7; a possible D gene is TRBD2 (5 bases). Germline-derived CDR1 and CDR2 are GTSNPN and SVGIG (reference sequence). V was trimmed by 1 base and J by 3 bases, leaving 7 bases between them. The CDR3 spans 12 residues. The full variable domain, completed using reference TRBV30 and TRBJ2-7, is SQTIHQWPATLVQPVGSPLSLECTVEGTSNPNLYWYRQAAGRGLQLLFYSVGIGQISSEVPQNLSASRPQDRQFILSSKKLLLSDSGFYLCAWSAGYYEQYFGPGTRLTVT.